This T cell receptor beta chain emerged from a study of graft-versus-host responses after intestinal transplantation. Germline V gene lookup returns CDR1 SEHNR and CDR2 FQNEAQ (reference sequence). CDR3 size: 17 residues. Unmatched junction bases numbered 11, after V lost 4 bases and J lost 5 bases. In regard to this clone: Its cognate antigen is unknown.

Libraries were prepared by immunoSEQ multiplex PCR; TCRdb keeps only in-frame clonotypes and omits some of them. The table lists around 77,000 clones, approximately 94% of them singletons. The rearrangement uses TRBV7-9 and TRBJ1-4, with 9 bases lining up with TRBD1. Sequencing was performed on unstimulated CD8+ T cells sorted from spleen or lymph node cells, taken before intestinal transplant. This TCR was sampled from a human donor who received an intestinal transplant. The CDR3 DNA reads TGTGCCAGCAGCTCGACAATTAACACAGGGGGCAATGAAAAACTGTTTTTT. The encoded protein is CASSSTINTGGNEKLFF.